The clone carrying this TCR beta chain was recorded many times. TCRdb redid the calling of the RT-PCR reads with MiXCR, one entry per CDR3 protein. The sample shows about 680,000 distinct CDR3 sequences, 13% to 15% of them seen only once. V lost 6 bases to trimming and J lost 0 bases; unmatched junction nucleotides: 3. Germline V gives CDR1 MNHEY, CDR2 SMNVEV (reference sequence). The CDR3 runs to 14 residues. The clonotype was recovered from a female donor in good health, serving as a healthy control. The sample was memory CD4+ T cells from blood. The chain is built from TRBV27 and TRBJ2-7; 9 bases fit TRBD2. This CDR3 reads CASRKRGASYEQYF. CDR3 coding DNA: TGTGCCAGCAGGAAGCGGGGGGCCTCCTACGAGCAGTACTTC.